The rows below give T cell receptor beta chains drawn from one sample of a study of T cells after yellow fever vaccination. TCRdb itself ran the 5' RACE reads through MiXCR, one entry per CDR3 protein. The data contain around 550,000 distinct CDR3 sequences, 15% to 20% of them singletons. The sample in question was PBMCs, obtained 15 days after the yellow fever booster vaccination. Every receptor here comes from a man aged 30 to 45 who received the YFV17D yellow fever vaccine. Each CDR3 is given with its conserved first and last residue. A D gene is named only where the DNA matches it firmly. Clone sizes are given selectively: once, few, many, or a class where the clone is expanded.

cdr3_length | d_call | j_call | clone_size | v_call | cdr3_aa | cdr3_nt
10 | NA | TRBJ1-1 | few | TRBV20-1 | CSTRGIRAFF | TGCAGTACCCGGGGGATTAGGGCTTTCTTT
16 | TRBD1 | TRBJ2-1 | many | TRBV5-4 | CASSKSRDSSYNEQFF | TGTGCCAGCAGCAAGAGCCGGGACAGCTCCTACAATGAGCAGTTCTTC
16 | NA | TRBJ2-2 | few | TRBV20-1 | CSAPRPGTSNTGELFF | TGCAGTGCCCCGAGGCCTGGGACTTCGAACACCGGGGAGCTGTTTTTT
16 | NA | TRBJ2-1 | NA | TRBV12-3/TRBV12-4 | CASSSWGPSSYNEQFF | TGTGCCAGCAGTTCTTGGGGGCCTAGCTCCTACAATGAGCAGTTCTTC
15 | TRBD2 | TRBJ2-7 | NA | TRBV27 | CASSPPSGGSYEQYF | TGTGCCAGCAGCCCCCCCTCGGGAGGCAGCTACGAGCAGTACTTC
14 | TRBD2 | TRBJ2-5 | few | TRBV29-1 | CSVKTSGSRETQYF | TGCAGCGTTAAGACTAGCGGGAGTCGTGAGACCCAGTACTTC
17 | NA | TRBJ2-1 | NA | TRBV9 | CASSVGLALPSYNEQFF | TGTGCCAGCAGCGTAGGGTTAGCGCTACCCTCCTACAATGAGCAGTTCTTC
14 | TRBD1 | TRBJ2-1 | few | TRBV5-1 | CASSPLQGRNEQFF | TGCGCCAGCAGCCCTCTACAGGGGCGCAATGAGCAGTTCTTC
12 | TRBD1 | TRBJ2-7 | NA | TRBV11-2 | CATRDSPYEQYF | TGTGCCACTAGGGACAGCCCCTACGAGCAGTACTTC
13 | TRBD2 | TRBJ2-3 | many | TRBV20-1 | CSATGLAFDTQYF | TGCAGTGCTACGGGACTAGCATTTGATACGCAGTATTTT
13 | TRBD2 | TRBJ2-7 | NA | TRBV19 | CASNPGLNYEQYF | TGTGCCAGTAACCCGGGACTAAACTACGAGCAGTACTTC
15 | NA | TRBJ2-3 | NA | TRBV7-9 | CASSSLQRDKDTQYF | TGTGCCAGCAGCTCCTTACAACGGGACAAAGATACGCAGTATTTT
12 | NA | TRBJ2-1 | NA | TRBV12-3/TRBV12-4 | CASSFVGNEQFF | TGTGCCAGCAGTTTTGTGGGCAATGAGCAGTTCTTC
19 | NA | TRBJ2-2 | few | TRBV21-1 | CASSTPRCGRALGTGELFF | TGTGCCAGCAGCACCCCCAGGTGCGGGAGGGCCTTGGGCACCGGGGAGCTGTTTTTT
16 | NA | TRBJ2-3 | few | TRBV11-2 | CASSLGAGSSTDTQYF | TGTGCCAGCAGCTTAGGGGCAGGGTCGAGCACAGATACGCAGTATTTT
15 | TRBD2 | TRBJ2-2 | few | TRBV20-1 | CSAGAGGPNTGELFF | TGCAGTGCGGGAGCGGGAGGGCCGAACACCGGGGAGCTGTTTTTT